The source of this TCR beta chain is a study of blood T cell repertoires in COVID-19. Overall study: Collection of acute and convalescent COVID-19 samples took place in the United States, Italy and Spain. The cDNA or gDNA used as material had been derived from T cells, B-cell-depleted T cells, or PBMCs.

The Seattle site enrolled patients during active infection and followed them longitudinally. V dropped 1 base and J dropped 4 bases, with 21 bases sitting between them. CDR3 length equals 17 residues. Germline V gives CDR1 SGHRS, CDR2 YFSETQ. Original processing notes: Reference gene primer amplification gave nucleated cell count estimates. The protocol was immunoSEQ multiplex PCR, while the TCRdb copy is restricted to in-frame clones and leaves out a portion. V, J and clone size reflect that table, while D and trimming were determined from the DNA. The sample carries about 300,000 clones, roughly 90% recorded once.

The rearrangement uses TRBV5-1 and TRBJ2-7; TRBD2 might be the D (5 bases). The sample comprised peripheral blood. This TCR derives from a woman aged 25 to 39 with COVID-19, enrolled during active disease. CDR3 region: CASSLRRSDFMNYEQYF. The CDR3 DNA follows: TGCGCCAGCAGCTTGAGGAGGTCGGACTTTATGAATTACGAGCAGTACTTC.